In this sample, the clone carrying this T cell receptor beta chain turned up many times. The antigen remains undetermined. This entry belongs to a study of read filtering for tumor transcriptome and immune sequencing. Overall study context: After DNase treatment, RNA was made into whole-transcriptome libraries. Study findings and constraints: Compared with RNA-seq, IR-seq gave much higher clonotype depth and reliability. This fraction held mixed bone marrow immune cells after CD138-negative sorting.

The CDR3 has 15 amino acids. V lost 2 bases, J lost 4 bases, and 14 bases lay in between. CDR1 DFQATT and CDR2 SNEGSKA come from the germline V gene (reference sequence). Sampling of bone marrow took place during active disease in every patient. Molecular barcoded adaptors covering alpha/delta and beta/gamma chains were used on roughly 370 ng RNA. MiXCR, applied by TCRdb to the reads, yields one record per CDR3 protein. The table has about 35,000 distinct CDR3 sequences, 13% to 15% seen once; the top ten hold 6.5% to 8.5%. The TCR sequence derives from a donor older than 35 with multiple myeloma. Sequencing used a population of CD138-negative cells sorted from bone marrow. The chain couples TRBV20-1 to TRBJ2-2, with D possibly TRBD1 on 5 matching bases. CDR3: CSARPVDRTTGELFF. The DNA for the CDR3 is TGCAGTGCTAGACCGGTCGACAGAACCACCGGGGAGCTGTTTTTT.